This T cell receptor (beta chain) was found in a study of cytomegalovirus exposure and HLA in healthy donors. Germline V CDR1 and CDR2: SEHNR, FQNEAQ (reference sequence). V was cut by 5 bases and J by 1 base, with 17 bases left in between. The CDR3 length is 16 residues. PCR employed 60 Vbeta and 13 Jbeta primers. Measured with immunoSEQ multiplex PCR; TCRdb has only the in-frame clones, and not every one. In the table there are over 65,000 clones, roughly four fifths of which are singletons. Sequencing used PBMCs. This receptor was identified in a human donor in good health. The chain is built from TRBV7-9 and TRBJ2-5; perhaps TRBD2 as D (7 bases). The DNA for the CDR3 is TGTGCCAGCAGCCCGGCGGGGGCAGGCCTCCAAGAGACCCAGTACTTC. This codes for CASSPAGAGLQETQYF.